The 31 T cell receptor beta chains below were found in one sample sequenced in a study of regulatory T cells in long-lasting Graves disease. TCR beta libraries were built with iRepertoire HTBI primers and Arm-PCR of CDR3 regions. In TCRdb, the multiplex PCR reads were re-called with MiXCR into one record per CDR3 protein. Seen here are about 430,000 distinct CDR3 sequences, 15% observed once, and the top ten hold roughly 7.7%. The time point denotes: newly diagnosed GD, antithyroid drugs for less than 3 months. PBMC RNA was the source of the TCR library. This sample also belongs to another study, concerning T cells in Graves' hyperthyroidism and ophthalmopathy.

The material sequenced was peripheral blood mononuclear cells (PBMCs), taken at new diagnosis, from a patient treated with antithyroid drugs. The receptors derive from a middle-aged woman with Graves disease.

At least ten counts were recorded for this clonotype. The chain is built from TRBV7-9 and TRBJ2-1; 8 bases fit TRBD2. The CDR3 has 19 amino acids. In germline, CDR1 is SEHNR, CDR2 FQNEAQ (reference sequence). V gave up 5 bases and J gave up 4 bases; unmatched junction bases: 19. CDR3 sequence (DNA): TGTGCCAGCAGCCCGCTTCCCCCCAGGTCGGGAGGGCCTTACAATGAGCAGTTCTTC. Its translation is CASSPLPPRSGGPYNEQFF.

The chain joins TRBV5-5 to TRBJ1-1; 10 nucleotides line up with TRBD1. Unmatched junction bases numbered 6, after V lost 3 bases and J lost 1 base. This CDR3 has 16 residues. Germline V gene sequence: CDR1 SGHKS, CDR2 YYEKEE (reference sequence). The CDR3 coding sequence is TGTGCCAGCAGCTCCCCCCGACAGGGGGCGAACACTGAAGCTTTCTTT. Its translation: CASSSPRQGANTEAFF.

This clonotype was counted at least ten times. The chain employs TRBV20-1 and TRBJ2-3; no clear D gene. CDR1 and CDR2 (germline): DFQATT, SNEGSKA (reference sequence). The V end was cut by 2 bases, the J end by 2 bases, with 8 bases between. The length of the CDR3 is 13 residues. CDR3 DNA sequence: TGCAGTGCTAGAAGGCAGTCCACAGATACGCAGTATTTT. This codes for CSARRQSTDTQYF.

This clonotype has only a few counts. As DNA, the CDR3 is TGTGCCAGTCGAAACAGGGTTGGGAACACTGAAGCTTTCTTT. It codes for CASRNRVGNTEAFF. V and J are TRBV19 and TRBJ1-1; weak D call: TRBD1 (6 bases). The V gene's germline CDR1 is LNHDA and CDR2 SQIVND (reference sequence). Trimming shortened V by 8 bases and J by 1 base, and 14 bases separated the two germline ends. The CDR3 extends over 14 amino acids.

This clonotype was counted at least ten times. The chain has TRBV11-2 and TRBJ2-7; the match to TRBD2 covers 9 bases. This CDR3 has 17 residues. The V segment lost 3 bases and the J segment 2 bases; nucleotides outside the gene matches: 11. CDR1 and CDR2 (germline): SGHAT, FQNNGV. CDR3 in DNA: TGTGCCAGCAGCTTTCTCCCCTATAGCGGGAGTACCTACGAGCAGTACTTC. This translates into CASSFLPYSGSTYEQYF.

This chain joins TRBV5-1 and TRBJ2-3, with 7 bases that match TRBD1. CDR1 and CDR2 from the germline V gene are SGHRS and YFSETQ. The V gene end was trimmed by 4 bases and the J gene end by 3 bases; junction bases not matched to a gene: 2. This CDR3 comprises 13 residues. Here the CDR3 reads CASSKQGTDTQYF. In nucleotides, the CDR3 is TGCGCCAGCAGCAAACAGGGGACAGATACGCAGTATTTT.

For the CDR3, the DNA is TGCAGCGTCACGCTCTTAGCGGACTATGGCTACACCTTC. It encodes CSVTLLADYGYTF. The chain employs TRBV29-1 and TRBJ1-2; D gene ambiguous. The CDR3 covers 13 residues. Deletions cut 6 bases from V and 3 bases from J, with 14 bases between. Germline V CDR1 and CDR2: SQVTM, ANQGSEA.

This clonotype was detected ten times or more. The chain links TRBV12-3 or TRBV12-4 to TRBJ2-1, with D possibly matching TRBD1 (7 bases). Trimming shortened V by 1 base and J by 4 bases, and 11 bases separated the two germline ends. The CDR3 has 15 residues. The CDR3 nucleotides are TGTGCCAGCAGTTTAGGCGGGACAGTTTACAATGAGCAGTTCTTC. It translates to CASSLGGTVYNEQFF.

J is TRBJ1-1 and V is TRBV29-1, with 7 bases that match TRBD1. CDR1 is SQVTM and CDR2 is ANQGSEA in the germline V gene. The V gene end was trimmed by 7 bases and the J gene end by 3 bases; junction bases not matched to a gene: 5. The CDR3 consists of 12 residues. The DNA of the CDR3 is TGCAGCGCGCAACAGGGGTACACTGAAGCTTTCTTT. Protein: CSAQQGYTEAFF.

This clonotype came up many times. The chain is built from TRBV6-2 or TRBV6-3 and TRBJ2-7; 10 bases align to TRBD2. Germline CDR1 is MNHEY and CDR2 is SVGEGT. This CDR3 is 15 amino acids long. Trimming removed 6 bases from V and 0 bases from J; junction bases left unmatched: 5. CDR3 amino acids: CASRPSGSISYEQYF. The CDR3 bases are TGTGCCAGCAGACCTAGCGGGAGTATCTCCTACGAGCAGTACTTC.

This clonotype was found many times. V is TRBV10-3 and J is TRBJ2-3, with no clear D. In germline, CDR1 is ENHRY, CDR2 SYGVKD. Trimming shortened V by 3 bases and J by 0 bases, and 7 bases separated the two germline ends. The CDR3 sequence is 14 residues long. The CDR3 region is CAISDPASTDTQYF. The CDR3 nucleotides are TGTGCCATCAGTGACCCAGCTAGCACAGATACGCAGTATTTT.

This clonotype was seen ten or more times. CDR3 sequence (DNA): TGTGCCAGCAGCCGGACAGGGGCGTTCACAGATACGCAGTATTTT. Its translation is CASSRTGAFTDTQYF. The chain combines TRBV3-1 with TRBJ2-3; 9 nucleotides agree with TRBD1. This CDR3 is built from 15 residues. Trimming took 4 bases from V and 2 from J; bases not matched to a gene: 4. From germline, CDR1 is LGHDT and CDR2 YNNKEL (reference sequence).

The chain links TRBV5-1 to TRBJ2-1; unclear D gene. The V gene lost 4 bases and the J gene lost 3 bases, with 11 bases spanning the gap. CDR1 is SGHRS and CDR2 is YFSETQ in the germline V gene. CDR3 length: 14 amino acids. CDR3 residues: CASSMEGFYNEQFF. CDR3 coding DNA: TGCGCCAGCAGCATGGAAGGCTTCTACAATGAGCAGTTCTTC.

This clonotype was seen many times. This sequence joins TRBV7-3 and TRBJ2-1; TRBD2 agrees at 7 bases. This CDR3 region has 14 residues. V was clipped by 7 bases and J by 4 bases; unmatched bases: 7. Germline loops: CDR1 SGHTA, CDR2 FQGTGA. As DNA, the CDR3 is TGTGCCAGCAACCAACAACTAGCGTACAATGAGCAGTTCTTC. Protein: CASNQQLAYNEQFF.

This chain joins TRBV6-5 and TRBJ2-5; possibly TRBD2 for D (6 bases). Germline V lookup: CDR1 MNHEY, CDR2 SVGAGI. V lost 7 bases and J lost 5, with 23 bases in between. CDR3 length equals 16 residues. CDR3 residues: CASTPQRVAARETQYF. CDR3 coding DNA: TGTGCCAGCACGCCCCAGCGGGTAGCCGCTCGGGAGACCCAGTACTTC.

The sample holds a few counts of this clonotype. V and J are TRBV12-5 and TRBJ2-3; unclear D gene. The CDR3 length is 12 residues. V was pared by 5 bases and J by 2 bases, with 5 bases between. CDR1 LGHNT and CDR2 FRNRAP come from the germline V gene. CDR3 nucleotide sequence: TGTGCTAGTGGTCCTGACACAGATACGCAGTATTTT. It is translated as CASGPDTDTQYF.

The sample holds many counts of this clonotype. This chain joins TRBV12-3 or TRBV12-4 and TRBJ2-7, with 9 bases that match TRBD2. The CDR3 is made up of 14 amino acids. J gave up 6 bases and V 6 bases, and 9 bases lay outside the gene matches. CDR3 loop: CASSPGLAIGEQYF. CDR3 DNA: TGTGCCAGCAGCCCGGGACTAGCAATCGGCGAGCAGTACTTC.

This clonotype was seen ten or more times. CDR3: CASSFTVYRGYVEAFF. For the CDR3, the DNA is TGTGCCAGCAGCTTCACCGTCTACAGGGGCTACGTTGAAGCTTTCTTT. This chain links TRBV7-2 with TRBJ1-1, with 7 bases aligning to TRBD1. Germline V gene lookup returns CDR1 SGHTA and CDR2 FQGNSA. Losses at the gene ends were 3 bases for V and 7 bases for J; bases not matched to a gene: 14. The CDR3 has 16 residues.

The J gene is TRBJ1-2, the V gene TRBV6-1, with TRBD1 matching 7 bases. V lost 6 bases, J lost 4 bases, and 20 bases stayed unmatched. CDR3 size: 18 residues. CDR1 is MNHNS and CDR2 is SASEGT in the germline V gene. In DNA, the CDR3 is TGTGCCAGCAGGGTCGGGAGGGACAGCGAGGGCGTCGGCTATGGCTACACCTTC. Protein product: CASRVGRDSEGVGYGYTF.

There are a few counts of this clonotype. In DNA form, the CDR3 reads TGTGCCAGCAGTTCCGGTAGCAGCTGGGGACCCGGGGAGCTGTTTTTT. As protein: CASSSGSSWGPGELFF. V gene TRBV6-2 or TRBV6-3 combines with J gene TRBJ2-2, with D possibly called TRBD1 or TRBD2 (5 bases each). Germline values: CDR1 MNHEY, CDR2 SVGEGT. V lost 4 bases and J lost 6, with 18 bases in between. This CDR3 region has 16 residues.

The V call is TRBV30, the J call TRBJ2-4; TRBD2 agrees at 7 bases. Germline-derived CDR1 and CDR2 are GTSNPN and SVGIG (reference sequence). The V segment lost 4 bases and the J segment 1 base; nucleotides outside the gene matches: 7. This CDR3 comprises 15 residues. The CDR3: CAWTRDYAAKNIQYF. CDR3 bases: TGTGCCTGGACCCGGGACTACGCGGCCAAAAACATTCAGTACTTC. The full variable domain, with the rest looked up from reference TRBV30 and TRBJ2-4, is SQTIHQWPATLVQPVGSPLSLECTVEGTSNPNLYWYRQAAGRGLQLLFYSVGIGQISSEVPQNLSASRPQDRQFILSSKKLLLSDSGFYLCAWTRDYAAKNIQYFGAGTRLSVL.

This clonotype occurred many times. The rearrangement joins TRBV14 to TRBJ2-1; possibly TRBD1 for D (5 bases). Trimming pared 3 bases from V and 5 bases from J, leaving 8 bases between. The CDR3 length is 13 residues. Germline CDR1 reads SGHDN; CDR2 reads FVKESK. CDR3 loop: CASSQETDNEQFF. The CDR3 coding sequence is TGTGCCAGCAGCCAGGAGACAGACAATGAGCAGTTCTTC.

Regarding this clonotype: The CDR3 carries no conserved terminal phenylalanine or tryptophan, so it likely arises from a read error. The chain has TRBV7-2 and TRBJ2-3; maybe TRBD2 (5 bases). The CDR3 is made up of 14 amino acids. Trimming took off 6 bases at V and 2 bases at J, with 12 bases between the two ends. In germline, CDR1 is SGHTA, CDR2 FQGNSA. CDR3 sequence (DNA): TGTGCCAGCAGAATAGCGACACACACAGATACGCAGTATCTT. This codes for CASRIATHTDTQYL.

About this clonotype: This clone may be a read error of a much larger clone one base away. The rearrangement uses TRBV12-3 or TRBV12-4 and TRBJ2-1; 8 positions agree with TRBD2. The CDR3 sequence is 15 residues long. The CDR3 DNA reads TGTGTCAGCAGTTCTTCTAGCGGGCCTTTTAATGAGCAGTTCTTC. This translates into CVSSSSSGPFNEQFF.

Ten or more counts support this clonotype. The CDR3 DNA sequence: TGTGCCAGCAGCTTAGGAGGGACAGGGAATCAGCCCCAGCATTTT. This translates into CASSLGGTGNQPQHF. The rearrangement uses TRBV11-3 and TRBJ1-5; 9 nucleotides line up with TRBD1. The germline CDR1 and CDR2 sequences are SGHNT and YENEEA. CDR3 size: 15 residues. Losses at the gene ends were 1 base for V and 4 bases for J; bases not matched to a gene: 2.

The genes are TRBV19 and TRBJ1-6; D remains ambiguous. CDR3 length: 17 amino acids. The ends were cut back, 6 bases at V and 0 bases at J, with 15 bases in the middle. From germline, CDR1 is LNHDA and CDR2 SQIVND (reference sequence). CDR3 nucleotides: TGTGCCAGTAGCGGCCGCGAGCCGAGCTCCTATAATTCACCCCTCCACTTT. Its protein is CASSGREPSSYNSPLHF. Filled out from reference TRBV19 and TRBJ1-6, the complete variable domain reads DGGITQSPKYLFRKEGQNVTLSCEQNLNHDAMYWYRQDPGQGLRLIYYSQIVNDFQKGDIAEGYSVSREKKESFPLTVTSAQKNPTAFYLCASSGREPSSYNSPLHFGNGTRLTVT.

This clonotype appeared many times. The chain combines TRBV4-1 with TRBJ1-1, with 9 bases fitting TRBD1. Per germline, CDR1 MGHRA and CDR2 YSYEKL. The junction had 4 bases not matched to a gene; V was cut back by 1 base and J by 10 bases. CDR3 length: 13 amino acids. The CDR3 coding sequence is TGCGCCAGCAGCCAAGTTACAGGGGGCGCAGCTTTCTTT. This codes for CASSQVTGGAAFF.

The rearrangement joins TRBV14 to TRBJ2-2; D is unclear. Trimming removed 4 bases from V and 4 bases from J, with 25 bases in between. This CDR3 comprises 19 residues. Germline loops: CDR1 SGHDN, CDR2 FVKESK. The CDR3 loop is CASSRSQRPNPWSTGELFF. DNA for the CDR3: TGTGCCAGCAGCCGAAGTCAGAGACCCAACCCCTGGAGCACCGGGGAGCTGTTTTTT. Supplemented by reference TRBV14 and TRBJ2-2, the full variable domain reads EAGVTQFPSHSVIEKGQTVTLRCDPISGHDNLYWYRRVMGKEIKFLLHFVKESKQDESGMPNNRFLAERTGGTYSTLKVQPAELEDSGVYFCASSRSQRPNPWSTGELFFGEGSRLTVL.

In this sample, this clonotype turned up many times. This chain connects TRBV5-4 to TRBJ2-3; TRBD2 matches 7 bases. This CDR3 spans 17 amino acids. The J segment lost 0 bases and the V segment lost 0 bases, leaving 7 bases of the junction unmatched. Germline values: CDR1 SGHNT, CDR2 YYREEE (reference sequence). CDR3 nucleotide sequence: TGTGCCAGCAGCTTGGGACTAGCCCTCCGTAGCACAGATACGCAGTATTTT. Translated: CASSLGLALRSTDTQYF.

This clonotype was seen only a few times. The CDR3 here is CATSDSGLVSYNEQFF. The CDR3 DNA reads as TGTGCCACCAGTGATTCCGGACTAGTCTCCTACAATGAGCAGTTCTTC. The chain couples TRBV24-1 to TRBJ2-1, with TRBD2 matching 7 bases. Trimming cost V 2 bases and J 0 bases; bases outside gene matches: 3. CDR1 and CDR2 from the germline V gene are KGHDR and SFDVKD. This CDR3 region has 16 residues.

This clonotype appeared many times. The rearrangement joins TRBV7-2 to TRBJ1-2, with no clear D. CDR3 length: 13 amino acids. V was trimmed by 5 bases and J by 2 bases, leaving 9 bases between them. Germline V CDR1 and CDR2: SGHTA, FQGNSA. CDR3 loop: CASSRTANYGYTF. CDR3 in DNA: TGTGCCAGCAGCCGTACTGCGAACTATGGCTACACCTTC. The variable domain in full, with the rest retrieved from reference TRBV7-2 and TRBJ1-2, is GAGVSQSPSNKVTEKGKDVELRCDPISGHTALYWYRQSLGQGLEFLIYFQGNSAPDKSGLPSDRFSAERTGGSVSTLTIQRTQQEDSAVYLCASSRTANYGYTFGSGTRLTVV.